The 29 T cell receptor beta chains below all came from one sample that was sequenced in a study of shared clonotypes between healthy human individuals. As defined, naive CD8 cells were CD45RO-negative and positively selected for CCR7, with terminally differentiated effector memory CD45RA+ cells excluded. The method was immunoSEQ multiplex PCR; TCRdb's version includes in-frame clones alone and lacks a portion of them. The table includes hundreds of thousands of clones, 92% detected once. Sequencing was done on a sample of naive CD8+ T cells sorted from blood. These TCRs come from a man aged 30 to 39 in good health.

CDR3 region: CASSPLGTGQTGELFF. The CDR3 region has the DNA TGTGCCAGCAGCCCCCTTGGGACAGGCCAAACCGGGGAGCTGTTTTTT. J is TRBJ2-2 and V is TRBV11-3, with 8 bases fitting TRBD1. The junction had 10 bases not matched to a gene; V was cut back by 5 bases and J by 5 bases. Germline V lookup: CDR1 SGHNT, CDR2 YENEEA. This CDR3 comprises 16 residues.

The chain joins TRBV7-9 to TRBJ2-7, with D possibly being TRBD2 (5 bases). The germline V gene encodes CDR1 SEHNR and CDR2 FQNEAQ (reference sequence). This CDR3 is built from 14 residues. Trimming pared 6 bases from V and 1 base from J, leaving 13 bases between. CDR3 nucleotide sequence: TGTGCCAGCAGGAAAGCGGATACATCCTACGAGCAGTACTTC. It codes for CASRKADTSYEQYF.

This clone has only one observation. The genes are TRBV27 and TRBJ2-1; a possible D gene is TRBD2 (5 bases). This CDR3 region has 17 residues. The V gene lost 1 base and the J gene lost 5 bases, with 18 bases spanning the gap. From germline, CDR1 is MNHEY and CDR2 SMNVEV (reference sequence). DNA for the CDR3: TGTGCCAGCAGTTTATATTCCTGGGTCGAGGGCAACAATGAGCAGTTCTTC. It is translated as CASSLYSWVEGNNEQFF.

V and J are TRBV7-2 and TRBJ2-1; 10 nucleotides align to TRBD2. Trimming cost V 3 bases and J 7 bases; bases outside gene matches: 6. This CDR3 region has 15 residues. Per the germline V gene, CDR1 is SGHTA and CDR2 is FQGNSA. The CDR3 protein is CASSFTGTSVNEQFF. CDR3 DNA: TGTGCCAGCAGCTTCACCGGGACTAGCGTGAATGAGCAGTTCTTC.

V and J are TRBV25-1 and TRBJ2-5, with D possibly TRBD1 on 6 matching bases. Trimming removed 1 base at V and 5 bases at J, with 8 bases between. Germline assignment: CDR1 MGHDK and CDR2 SYGVNS. CDR3 length equals 13 residues. In DNA, the CDR3 is TGTGCCAGCAGTGAATTTAGGGGGGAGACCCAGTACTTC. Translation gives CASSEFRGETQYF.

The rearrangement links TRBV11-2 to TRBJ1-4, with D perhaps TRBD1 (5 bases). Trimming cost V 4 bases and J 7 bases, with 16 bases left between them. Germline loops: CDR1 SGHAT, CDR2 FQNNGV. This CDR3 spans 15 amino acids. The CDR3 DNA reads as TGTGCCAGCAGCTCCTTACAGGAGGGACGTGAAAAACTGTTTTTT. Its protein is CASSSLQEGREKLFF.

The chain is built from TRBV10-3 and TRBJ2-2; TRBD1 matches at 7 bases. Looked up from germline, CDR1 is ENHRY and CDR2 is SYGVKD. This CDR3 has 13 amino acids. V shed 3 bases and J 6 bases; nucleotides not matched to a gene: 1. The CDR3 DNA follows: TGTGCCATCAGTGATACAGGGGCCGGGGAGCTGTTTTTT. Amino acid sequence: CAISDTGAGELFF.

This clone occurred a few times. The chain's CDR3 is CASSEGTSDTGELFF. The CDR3 nucleotides read TGTGCCAGCAGTGAAGGGACTAGCGACACCGGGGAGCTGTTTTTT. This chain connects TRBV6-1 to TRBJ2-2, with 9 nucleotides matching TRBD2. J was trimmed by 3 bases and V by 1 base; bases with no gene match: 0. The germline gives CDR1 MNHNS, CDR2 SASEGT. This CDR3 is 15 amino acids long.

As regards this clone: This same CDR3 is encoded by further DNA sequences in the sample. J is TRBJ2-7 and V is TRBV27; maybe TRBD1 (5 bases). V lost 3 bases to trimming and J lost 4 bases, with 10 bases between them. This CDR3 comprises 13 residues. Germline V gene lookup returns CDR1 MNHEY and CDR2 SMNVEV (reference sequence). The DNA for the CDR3 is TGTGCCAGCAGTTTGGGGCTCCCTTACGAGCAGTACTTC. Amino acid sequence: CASSLGLPYEQYF.

The chain uses TRBV27 and TRBJ2-7, with D possibly TRBD2 on 5 matching bases. Trimming removed 3 bases from V and 2 bases from J, with 14 bases in between. CDR1 and CDR2 (germline): MNHEY, SMNVEV (reference sequence). The CDR3 sequence is 15 residues long. This CDR3 reads CASSFSVGATYEQYF. The CDR3 coding sequence is TGTGCCAGCAGTTTCTCAGTGGGAGCTACCTACGAGCAGTACTTC.

This clone appeared a single time. This sequence joins TRBV6-5 and TRBJ1-5, with D unresolved. The CDR3 has 13 amino acids. V was shortened by 0 bases and J by 6 bases, with 6 bases between the two germline ends. The germline V gene encodes CDR1 MNHEY and CDR2 SVGAGI. In nucleotides, the CDR3 is TGTGCCAGCAGTTACTCCCGATCTCAGCCCCAGCATTTT. This codes for CASSYSRSQPQHF.

The rearrangement joins TRBV10-2 to TRBJ2-2; D possibly corresponds to TRBD2 (6 bases). Germline CDR1 is WSHSY and CDR2 is SAAADI. V was pared by 7 bases and J by 6 bases, with 12 bases between. The CDR3 sequence is 13 residues long. CDR3 residues: CASTGAGSGELFF. CDR3 sequence (DNA): TGCGCCAGCACCGGGGCGGGGTCCGGGGAGCTGTTTTTT.

This clone was detected once. The chain recombines TRBV7-9 with TRBJ2-5; no reliable D call. Germline assignment: CDR1 SEHNR and CDR2 FQNEAQ (reference sequence). The ends were cut back, 2 bases at V and 3 bases at J, with 7 bases in the middle. The CDR3 spans 13 residues. The CDR3: CASSLLPEETQYF. CDR3 sequence (DNA): TGTGCCAGCAGCTTACTCCCGGAAGAGACCCAGTACTTC.

This sequence joins TRBV4-3 and TRBJ1-1, with 7 bases identical to TRBD1. V shed 0 bases and J 5 bases; nucleotides not matched to a gene: 6. Per germline, CDR1 LGHNA and CDR2 YSLEER. This CDR3 has 15 amino acids. CDR3 nucleotide sequence: TGCGCCAGCAGCCAAGATAGGGCAGGGGGGACTGAAGCTTTCTTT. This sequence encodes CASSQDRAGGTEAFF.

V is TRBV2 and J is TRBJ2-2; possible D gene TRBD2, 5 bases. Germline lookup yields CDR1 SNHLY and CDR2 FYNNEI. This CDR3 spans 16 amino acids. The V end lost 7 bases, the J end lost 0 bases, and 15 bases lay between the germline ends. The chain's CDR3 is CASKSSQDSNTGELFF. The CDR3 nucleotides are TGTGCCAGCAAGTCGTCGCAGGACTCGAACACCGGGGAGCTGTTTTTT.

This clone turned up a few times. The genes are TRBV7-6 and TRBJ2-2; D possibly corresponds to TRBD1 (5 bases). Trimming pared 5 bases from V and 4 bases from J, leaving 14 bases between. This CDR3 contains 15 residues. Germline values: CDR1 SGHVS, CDR2 FNYEAQ. In DNA, the CDR3 is TGTGCCAGCAGCGACGTGGACATTGGCACCGGGGAGCTGTTTTTT. It yields the protein CASSDVDIGTGELFF.

This chain joins TRBV11-3 and TRBJ2-1, with D uncertain. This CDR3 is built from 13 residues. Between the trimmed V and J ends, which lost 6 bases and 6 bases, there was a span of 12 bases. Germline values: CDR1 SGHNT, CDR2 YENEEA. CDR3 DNA sequence: TGTGCCAGCAGTCAAACCTGGCCCAATGAGCAGTTCTTC. It is translated as CASSQTWPNEQFF.

The V gene is TRBV6-4, the J gene TRBJ2-1, with 10 bases that match TRBD1. The CDR3 totals 16 residues. V was clipped by 7 bases and J by 4 bases; unmatched bases: 10. The germline gives CDR1 MRHNA, CDR2 SNTAGT. The CDR3 DNA reads as TGTGCCAGCATACCCCGGACAGGGGGTCTATACAATGAGCAGTTCTTC. It encodes CASIPRTGGLYNEQFF.

This clone showed up just once. This chain uses TRBV27 with TRBJ2-7, with D tentatively TRBD2 (8 bases). This CDR3 has 14 residues. V was pared by 3 bases and J by 5 bases, with 14 bases between. The germline CDR1 and CDR2 sequences are MNHEY and SMNVEV (reference sequence). Written as DNA, the CDR3 is TGTGCCAGCAGTTTTAGCGGGACAGTCGACGAGCAGTACTTC. Encoded protein: CASSFSGTVDEQYF.

The chain employs TRBV4-3 and TRBJ1-2; D gene ambiguous. The CDR3 runs to 15 residues. Germline CDR1 and CDR2: LGHNA and YSLEER. The V end lost 0 bases, the J end lost 7 bases, and 15 bases lay between the germline ends. The CDR3: CASSQEIDGIAGYTF. The CDR3 nucleotides are TGCGCCAGCAGCCAAGAGATAGATGGGATTGCTGGCTACACCTTC.

The count of this clone is one. This chain connects TRBV2 to TRBJ1-2; D gene unclear. The germline V gene encodes CDR1 SNHLY and CDR2 FYNNEI. The CDR3 totals 13 residues. The germline V and J ends were trimmed by 4 bases and 2 bases, with 8 bases remaining between them. The CDR3 here is CASSALGNYGYTF. CDR3 nucleotides: TGTGCCAGCAGTGCCCTGGGGAACTATGGCTACACCTTC. Variable domain in full (rest from reference TRBV2 and TRBJ1-2): EPEVTQTPSHQVTQMGQEVILRCVPISNHLYFYWYRQILGQKVEFLVSFYNNEISEKSEIFDDQFSVERPDGSNFTLKIRSTKLEDSAMYFCASSALGNYGYTFGSGTRLTVV.

The chain employs TRBV7-2 and TRBJ1-5; D gene unclear. The CDR3 contains 15 residues. V lost 0 bases, J lost 4 bases, and 10 bases lay in between. The germline gives CDR1 SGHTA, CDR2 FQGNSA. CDR3 bases: TGTGCCAGCAGCTTAGCGCGGGGTTTGAATCAGCCCCAGCATTTT. Encoded protein: CASSLARGLNQPQHF.

This rearrangement joins TRBV7-9 to TRBJ2-2; no reliable D call. Trimming took off 0 bases at V and 3 bases at J, with 2 bases between the two ends. CDR1 is SEHNR and CDR2 is FQNEAQ in the germline V gene (reference sequence). The CDR3 totals 13 residues. The CDR3 DNA follows: TGTGCCAGCAGCTTAGCGTACACCGGGGAGCTGTTTTTT. This translates into CASSLAYTGELFF.

The V gene is TRBV11-3, the J gene TRBJ1-5; D remains unclear. Trimming took off 3 bases at V and 7 bases at J, with 13 bases between the two ends. The CDR3 loop spans 14 amino acids. CDR1 and CDR2 from the germline V gene are SGHNT and YENEEA. This chain's CDR3 is CASSFWRERQPQHF. For the CDR3, the DNA is TGTGCCAGCAGCTTCTGGAGGGAGCGGCAGCCCCAGCATTTT.

The V call is TRBV7-9, the J call TRBJ2-5; unclear D gene. Trimming cost V 7 bases and J 2 bases, with 8 bases left between them. Germline CDR1 reads SEHNR; CDR2 reads FQNEAQ (reference sequence). CDR3 length equals 12 residues. CDR3 residues: CASKLGQETQYF. For the CDR3, the DNA is TGTGCCAGCAAATTAGGGCAAGAGACCCAGTACTTC.

This clone showed up just a few times. The J gene is TRBJ2-1, the V gene TRBV2; 7 bases align to TRBD2. The CDR3 runs 16 residues. With 4 bases clipped from V and 0 bases from J, the junction kept 6 bases outside the gene matches. CDR1 is SNHLY, CDR2 FYNNEI, per germline. CDR3 DNA: TGTGCCAGCAGTGTTCTAGCGGAGAGCTCCTACAATGAGCAGTTCTTC. Amino acids: CASSVLAESSYNEQFF.

This chain links TRBV6-6 with TRBJ2-1; perhaps TRBD2 as D (6 bases). The CDR3 is 14 amino acids. CDR1 and CDR2 (germline): MNHNY, SVGAGI (reference sequence). Trimming took 5 bases from V and 11 from J, leaving 19 bases between them. The CDR3 DNA reads TGTGCCAGCAGTCAGACTAGTATCTTGGAGCAGCAGTTCTTC. It translates to CASSQTSILEQQFF.

CDR3 in DNA: TGTGCCAGCAGTCTGGCGCTTAATGAAAAACTGTTTTTT. It yields the protein CASSLALNEKLFF. This chain uses TRBV6-6 with TRBJ1-4; D is unresolved. Germline CDR1 MNHNY, CDR2 SVGAGI (reference sequence). This CDR3 has 13 amino acids. Between the trimmed V and J ends, which lost 5 bases and 4 bases, there was a span of 8 bases.

This chain uses TRBV7-9 with TRBJ2-1; D is possibly TRBD1 (5 bases). The CDR3 runs 14 residues. Trimming took off 1 base at V and 6 bases at J, with 10 bases between the two ends. Germline CDR1 and CDR2: SEHNR and FQNEAQ (reference sequence). This CDR3 is CASSLVEQGNEQFF. The CDR3 bases are TGTGCCAGCAGCTTAGTGGAGCAGGGCAATGAGCAGTTCTTC.